This T cell receptor beta chain is from a study of cytomegalovirus exposure and HLA in healthy donors. Overall study: Inside one of the first data releases sat around 80 million unique TCRs taken from HLA-typed donors.

In the case of this clone: The antigen remains unidentified.

Findings and limits, study-wide: In an earlier analysis, about 87% or about 30%: the productive usage of most TCR beta V segments.

Germline-derived CDR1 and CDR2 are SGDLS and YYNGEE. The CDR3 covers 16 residues. Trimming stripped 4 bases from V and 7 bases from J, with 20 bases between. Researchers ran the PCR with 60 Vbeta and 13 Jbeta primers. Using immunoSEQ multiplex PCR, the repertoire was profiled, and TCRdb retains in-frame clones only, with some absent. Of about 160,000 clones in the sample, roughly four fifths were seen once. The chain uses TRBV9 and TRBJ1-4; D is perhaps TRBD1 (5 bases). Sequencing input: PBMCs. This clonotype was sampled from a woman aged 40 to 50 in good health and CMV-seronegative. The CDR3 here is CASSPSGGGWGEKLFF. CDR3 bases: TGTGCCAGCAGCCCATCCGGGGGAGGGTGGGGTGAAAAACTGTTTTTT.